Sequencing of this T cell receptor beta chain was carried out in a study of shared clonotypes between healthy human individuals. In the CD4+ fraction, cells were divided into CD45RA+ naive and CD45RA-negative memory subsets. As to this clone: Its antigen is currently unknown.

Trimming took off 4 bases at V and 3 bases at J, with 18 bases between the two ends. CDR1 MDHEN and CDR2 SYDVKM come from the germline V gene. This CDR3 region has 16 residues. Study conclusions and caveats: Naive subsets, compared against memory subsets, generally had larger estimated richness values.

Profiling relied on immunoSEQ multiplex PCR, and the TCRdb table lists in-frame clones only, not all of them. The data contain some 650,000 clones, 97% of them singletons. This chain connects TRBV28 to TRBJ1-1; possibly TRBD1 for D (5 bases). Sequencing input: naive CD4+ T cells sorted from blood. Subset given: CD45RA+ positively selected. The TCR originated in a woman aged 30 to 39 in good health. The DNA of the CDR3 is TGTGCCAGCAGTTCGGGGGGGATAAGCCAGGACACTGAAGCTTTCTTT. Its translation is CASSSGGISQDTEAFF.